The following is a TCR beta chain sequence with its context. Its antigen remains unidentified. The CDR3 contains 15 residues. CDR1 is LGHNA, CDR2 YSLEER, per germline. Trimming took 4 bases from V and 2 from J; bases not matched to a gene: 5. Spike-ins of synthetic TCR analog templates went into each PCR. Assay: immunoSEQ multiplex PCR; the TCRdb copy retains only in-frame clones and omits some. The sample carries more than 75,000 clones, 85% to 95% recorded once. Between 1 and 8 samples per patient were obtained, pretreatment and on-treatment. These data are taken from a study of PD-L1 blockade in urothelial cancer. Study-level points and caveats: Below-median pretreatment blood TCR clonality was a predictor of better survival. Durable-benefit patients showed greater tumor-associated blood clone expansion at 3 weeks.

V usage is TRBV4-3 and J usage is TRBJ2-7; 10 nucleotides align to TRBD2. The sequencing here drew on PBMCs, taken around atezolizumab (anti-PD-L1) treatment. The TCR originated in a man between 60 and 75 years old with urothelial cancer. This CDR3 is CASSRTLAGPYEQYF. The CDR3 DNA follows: TGCGCCAGCAGCCGAACACTAGCGGGGCCCTACGAGCAGTACTTC.